Listed below are T cell receptor beta chains from one sample, sequenced in a study of response to subunit inactivated influenza vaccine. TCRdb re-called the RT-PCR reads through MiXCR, storing one row per CDR3 protein. The sample holds roughly 780,000 distinct CDR3 sequences, under 20% seen once. The sample was PBMCs from blood, taken 4 to 6 days after vaccination. The receptors were sampled from a man aged 45-65 years who received an inactivated influenza vaccine. Both conserved end residues are trimmed from each CDR3. Each record gives: J gene, V gene, CDR3 protein.

j_gene: TRBJ2-7; v_gene: TRBV9; CDR3aa: ASSVDWDMGEQY
j_gene: TRBJ2-5; v_gene: TRBV29-1; CDR3aa: SVEVGSLETQY
j_gene: TRBJ2-7; v_gene: TRBV9; CDR3aa: ASSVAAGGPPDEQY
j_gene: TRBJ2-2; v_gene: TRBV5-4; CDR3aa: ASSRQGARGTGELF
j_gene: TRBJ2-5; v_gene: TRBV11-3; CDR3aa: ASSSSGTSGLQETQY
j_gene: TRBJ2-2; v_gene: TRBV4-3; CDR3aa: ASSRGQGSANTGELF
j_gene: TRBJ2-1; v_gene: TRBV20-1; CDR3aa: SAPLAGLHNEQF
j_gene: TRBJ2-2; v_gene: TRBV11-2; CDR3aa: ASSLRGEGGELF
j_gene: TRBJ2-5; v_gene: TRBV7-9; CDR3aa: ASSLPTGFQETQY
j_gene: TRBJ1-5; v_gene: TRBV3-1; CDR3aa: ASSLPGSNNQPQH
j_gene: TRBJ2-3; v_gene: TRBV7-2; CDR3aa: ASSLGRLGTQY
j_gene: TRBJ1-4; v_gene: TRBV20-1; CDR3aa: SASTGPHEKLF
j_gene: TRBJ2-7; v_gene: TRBV7-2; CDR3aa: ASSLRTSGTYEQY
j_gene: TRBJ2-2; v_gene: TRBV28; CDR3aa: ASSPGTVGAGELF
j_gene: TRBJ2-1; v_gene: TRBV12-3/TRBV12-4; CDR3aa: ASSLELLKGNEQF
j_gene: TRBJ2-1; v_gene: TRBV5-6; CDR3aa: ASSYSLWARSSSYNEQF
j_gene: TRBJ2-6; v_gene: TRBV10-2; CDR3aa: ASSESGSRGGANVLT
j_gene: TRBJ2-7; v_gene: TRBV14; CDR3aa: ASSQERLAGYEQY
j_gene: TRBJ2-7; v_gene: TRBV5-5; CDR3aa: ASSFEGGRIEQY
j_gene: TRBJ1-2; v_gene: TRBV7-2; CDR3aa: ASSLVGSNSYGYT
j_gene: TRBJ2-2; v_gene: TRBV20-1; CDR3aa: SASGTAQTGELF
j_gene: TRBJ2-2; v_gene: TRBV5-1; CDR3aa: ASSDRGANTGELF
j_gene: TRBJ2-7; v_gene: TRBV4-2; CDR3aa: ASSQGGRAGGPQY
j_gene: TRBJ1-1; v_gene: TRBV7-2; CDR3aa: ASKSYREGYTEAF
j_gene: TRBJ1-6; v_gene: TRBV7-2; CDR3aa: ASSAGGSSYNSPLH
j_gene: TRBJ2-5; v_gene: TRBV27; CDR3aa: ASSLNYGQKQETQY
j_gene: TRBJ1-5; v_gene: TRBV5-1; CDR3aa: ASSPDTGGNQPQH
j_gene: TRBJ1-5; v_gene: TRBV7-2; CDR3aa: ASSLVSRVGNQPQH
j_gene: TRBJ2-4; v_gene: TRBV7-6; CDR3aa: ASSLSHGVAGGLTKNIQY
j_gene: TRBJ1-4; v_gene: TRBV5-1; CDR3aa: ASSSDGQGNEKLF
j_gene: TRBJ1-1; v_gene: TRBV5-1; CDR3aa: ASGREQGADTEAF
j_gene: TRBJ2-5; v_gene: TRBV20-1; CDR3aa: SARVGHGQETQY
j_gene: TRBJ2-7; v_gene: TRBV3-1; CDR3aa: ASRQAGGHEQY
j_gene: TRBJ2-4; v_gene: TRBV29-1; CDR3aa: SARDRVNIQY
j_gene: TRBJ2-2; v_gene: TRBV12-3/TRBV12-4; CDR3aa: ASSPGTSGTNTGELF
j_gene: TRBJ2-7; v_gene: TRBV20-1; CDR3aa: SAPGLSKNSYEQY
j_gene: TRBJ2-7; v_gene: TRBV6-1; CDR3aa: ASRPWTGVYEQY
j_gene: TRBJ2-7; v_gene: TRBV20-1; CDR3aa: SARGLAGYEQY
j_gene: TRBJ2-2; v_gene: TRBV7-2; CDR3aa: ASSLGTGDWELF
j_gene: TRBJ2-3; v_gene: TRBV4-2; CDR3aa: ASSQDPPSGGADTQY
j_gene: TRBJ2-7; v_gene: TRBV20-1; CDR3aa: SASLAAGHEQY
j_gene: TRBJ1-6; v_gene: TRBV7-9; CDR3aa: ASSFIGSSYNSPLH
j_gene: TRBJ1-2; v_gene: TRBV5-6; CDR3aa: ASSDTVNYGYT
j_gene: TRBJ2-2; v_gene: TRBV29-1; CDR3aa: SVGTGSSGELF
j_gene: TRBJ2-1; v_gene: TRBV6-2/TRBV6-3; CDR3aa: ASSPSGRANEQF
j_gene: TRBJ2-2; v_gene: TRBV29-1; CDR3aa: SVPTGFSGELF
j_gene: TRBJ2-3; v_gene: TRBV10-3; CDR3aa: AISDPVAPDTQY
j_gene: TRBJ2-1; v_gene: TRBV12-3/TRBV12-4; CDR3aa: ASRLDRAVTNEQF
j_gene: TRBJ2-5; v_gene: TRBV20-1; CDR3aa: SASSEGSNVWEETQY